This T cell receptor beta chain was obtained from a study of blood T cell repertoires in COVID-19. Overall study context: Specimens from acute and convalescent COVID-19 originated in the United States, Italy and Spain. From T cells, B-cell-depleted T cells, or PBMCs came the material, which was cDNA or gDNA.

On this clone: This sample includes further DNA sequences coding for the same CDR3.

As handled by the study authors: Amplified reference gene primers provided the basis for estimating nucleated cell counts. Measured with immunoSEQ multiplex PCR; TCRdb has only the in-frame clones, and not every one. V, J and clone size derive from that table, while D and trimming were established from the DNA sequence. The sample records a few hundred thousand clones, about 83% being singletons. J lost 4 bases, V lost 0 bases, and 3 bases had no gene match. Germline CDR1 SGHRS, CDR2 YFSETQ. The CDR3 loop spans 15 amino acids. The source material was peripheral blood. V gene TRBV5-1 combines with J gene TRBJ1-5; 8 bases line up with TRBD1. The clonotype comes from a man aged 55 to 70 who had recovered from COVID-19. The CDR3 DNA reads as TGCGCCAGCAGCTTGGAAGGACAGGGAAATCAGCCCCAGCATTTT. Translated: CASSLEGQGNQPQHF.